The 27 T cell receptor beta chains presented below share a single source sample, sequenced in a study of blood T cell repertoires in COVID-19. Sequenced by immunoSEQ multiplex PCR; TCRdb stores in-frame clones only, minus some. The sample includes 300,000 to 350,000 clones, about 87% seen only once; the top ten take 9.9%. Input material: peripheral blood. The origin of the receptors is a man younger than 40 with COVID-19, enrolled during active disease.

V gene TRBV9 combines with J gene TRBJ2-2, with 8 bases aligning to TRBD2. The CDR3 extends over 15 amino acids. Germline V gene sequence: CDR1 SGDLS, CDR2 YYNGEE. V shed 1 base, J shed 7 bases, and the junction held 6 bases outside the gene matches. CDR3 amino acids: CASSVSERGSGELFF. The CDR3 DNA reads as TGTGCCAGCAGCGTAAGCGAGCGGGGGAGCGGGGAGCTGTTTTTT.

This clone was observed once. Additional DNA sequences in this sample encode the identical CDR3. This chain joins TRBV5-1 and TRBJ1-1; 7 nucleotides match TRBD1. Trimming cost V 4 bases and J 1 base; bases outside gene matches: 4. From germline, CDR1 is SGHRS and CDR2 YFSETQ. The length of the CDR3 is 14 residues. CDR3 sequence: CASSLGQPNTEAFF. CDR3 in DNA: TGCGCCAGCAGCCTGGGACAGCCGAACACTGAAGCTTTCTTT.

This chain links TRBV4-2 with TRBJ2-3; TRBD2 is a possible D gene (5 bases). The germline V gene encodes CDR1 LGHNA and CDR2 YNFKEQ. Trimming removed 4 bases at V and 4 bases at J, with 12 bases between. This CDR3 is built from 14 residues. The CDR3 DNA follows: TGTGCCAGCAGCCCTGGGGTCGGGGCAGATACGCAGTATTTT. As protein: CASSPGVGADTQYF.

The gene calls are TRBV19 and TRBJ1-6; 7 bases agree with TRBD1. Germline V gene sequence: CDR1 LNHDA, CDR2 SQIVND (reference sequence). This CDR3 spans 14 amino acids. The V and J ends lost 4 bases and 8 bases, in that order; junction bases with no gene match: 5. The CDR3 coding sequence is TGTGCCAGTAGTACAGGGGGGATGGATTCACCCCTCCACTTT. Translating gives CASSTGGMDSPLHF.

V and J are TRBV28 and TRBJ2-7; D perhaps matches TRBD1 (5 bases). V shed 7 bases and J shed 1 base, with 11 bases lying between them. Germline V gene lookup returns CDR1 MDHEN and CDR2 SYDVKM. The CDR3 sequence is 13 residues long. This chain's CDR3 is CASNRNPSYEQYF. The CDR3 nucleotides are TGTGCCAGCAACAGGAACCCTTCCTACGAGCAGTACTTC. The complete variable domain, with remaining parts taken from reference TRBV28 and TRBJ2-7, reads DVKVTQSSRYLVKRTGEKVFLECVQDMDHENMFWYRQDPGLGLRLIYFSYDVKMKEKGDIPEGYSVSREKKERFSLILESASTNQTSMYLCASNRNPSYEQYFGPGTRLTVT.

The chain has TRBV25-1 and TRBJ2-7; possibly TRBD2 for D (5 bases). Per germline, CDR1 MGHDK and CDR2 SYGVNS. CDR3 length equals 16 residues. V was cut by 4 bases and J by 0 bases, with 16 bases left in between. The CDR3 sequence: CASSALGGSRSYEQYF. CDR3 sequence (DNA): TGTGCCAGCAGTGCCCTCGGAGGCAGCCGCTCCTACGAGCAGTACTTC.

The chain is built from TRBV5-1 and TRBJ2-1, with a tentative D call TRBD1 (6 bases). The CDR3 runs 14 residues. The germline V gene has CDR1 SGHRS and CDR2 YFSETQ. Trimming shortened V by 3 bases and J by 6 bases, and 13 bases separated the two germline ends. The CDR3 DNA follows: TGCGCCAGCAGCTCGCTCGTACAGGGCAATGAGCAGTTCTTC. Its translation is CASSSLVQGNEQFF.

The chain couples TRBV9 to TRBJ2-5, with TRBD2 matching 10 bases. V lost 3 bases and J lost 5; bases outside the gene matches: 19. From germline, CDR1 is SGDLS and CDR2 YYNGEE. The CDR3 runs to 19 residues. The CDR3 nucleotides read TGTGCCAGCAGCGGCGGGTATGGACCATATACGGGACTAGCGGAGACCCAGTACTTC. This sequence encodes CASSGGYGPYTGLAETQYF.

This clone has only one observation. V and J are TRBV25-1 and TRBJ1-2, with TRBD1 as a possible D gene (6 bases). CDR3 length equals 13 residues. Germline V gene lookup returns CDR1 MGHDK and CDR2 SYGVNS. V lost 6 bases, J lost 4 bases, and 12 bases lay in between. The CDR3 DNA is TGTGCCAGCAGAGGAGGGGGGGGCTATGGCTACACCTTC. Amino acids: CASRGGGGYGYTF.

The V and J genes are TRBV30 and TRBJ2-7; perhaps TRBD1 as D (5 bases). Germline V gene lookup returns CDR1 GTSNPN and CDR2 SVGIG (reference sequence). The CDR3 spans 13 residues. Between the trimmed V and J ends, which lost 0 bases and 5 bases, there was a span of 11 bases. CDR3 in amino acids: CAWSVGARDEQYF. The CDR3 nucleotides read TGTGCCTGGAGTGTTGGGGCGAGAGACGAGCAGTACTTC.

The chain joins TRBV4-3 to TRBJ2-7; D may be TRBD1 (6 bases). CDR3 length: 17 amino acids. Germline V lookup: CDR1 LGHNA, CDR2 YSLEER. V was clipped by 0 bases and J by 6 bases, with 21 bases between them. DNA of the CDR3: TGCGCCAGCAGCCAAGAATTCACCCCAGGGGAAACAAGCGAGCAGTACTTC. It translates to CASSQEFTPGETSEQYF.

The chain combines TRBV4-1 with TRBJ2-7; 13 bases map to TRBD2. J was trimmed by 0 bases and V by 1 base; bases with no gene match: 6. Germline V gene lookup returns CDR1 MGHRA and CDR2 YSYEKL. The CDR3 is 18 residues long. This CDR3 reads CASSQGTSGSVFSYEQYF. In DNA form, the CDR3 reads TGCGCCAGCAGCCAAGGGACTAGCGGGAGCGTTTTCTCCTACGAGCAGTACTTC.

V and J are TRBV24-1 and TRBJ1-1; 9 bases agree with TRBD1. Germline V gene data show CDR1 as KGHDR and CDR2 as SFDVKD. The CDR3 length is 12 residues. V lost 8 bases to trimming and J lost 7 bases; unmatched junction nucleotides: 4. As DNA, the CDR3 is TGTGCCACCAAGGTGACAGGGGGTGAAGCTTTCTTT. Protein sequence: CATKVTGGEAFF.

The chain has TRBV24-1 and TRBJ2-1; 9 bases fit TRBD2. V was pared by 4 bases and J by 9 bases, with 6 bases of the junction left unmatched. The CDR3 runs to 14 residues. CDR1 and CDR2 (germline): KGHDR, SFDVKD. CDR3 DNA sequence: TGTGCCACCAGTGAGCGGGGGGGCCAAAGTGAGCAGTTCTTC. Translation gives CATSERGGQSEQFF.

The chain recombines TRBV7-9 with TRBJ2-2, with 7 positions matching TRBD1. CDR1 is SEHNR and CDR2 is FQNEAQ in the germline V gene (reference sequence). The V segment lost 7 bases and the J segment 4 bases; nucleotides outside the gene matches: 9. The CDR3 is made up of 15 amino acids. The CDR3 DNA reads TGTGCCAGCACATCCCCTACAGGGGCCACCGGGGAGCTGTTTTTT. Protein sequence: CASTSPTGATGELFF.

This chain links TRBV28 with TRBJ2-7; TRBD1 agrees at 11 bases. V lost 9 bases and J lost 6; bases outside the gene matches: 7. Germline assignment: CDR1 MDHEN and CDR2 SYDVKM. This CDR3 has 13 residues. CDR3 residues: CASLGQGASEQYF. The CDR3 nucleotides read TGTGCCAGTCTCGGACAGGGGGCTTCCGAGCAGTACTTC.

This sequence joins TRBV3-1 (or the pseudogene TRBV3-2) and TRBJ2-7; the D gene is possibly TRBD2 (5 bases). The V gene lost 4 bases and the J gene lost 6 bases, with 16 bases spanning the gap. CDR3 length: 14 amino acids. CDR1 LGHDT and CDR2 YNNKEL come from the germline V gene (reference sequence). The CDR3, as DNA: TGTGCCAGCAGCCCCACATCCGTCCGGGGCGAGCAGTACTTC. This sequence encodes CASSPTSVRGEQYF.

The chain uses TRBV19 and TRBJ2-1; the match to TRBD2 covers 11 bases. The CDR3 consists of 15 residues. V lost 5 bases and J lost 3; bases outside the gene matches: 3. Germline CDR1 is LNHDA and CDR2 is SQIVND (reference sequence). Here the CDR3 reads CASSPTSGSYNEQFF. CDR3 sequence (DNA): TGTGCCAGTAGTCCAACTAGCGGGAGCTACAATGAGCAGTTCTTC.

This sequence joins TRBV6-2 or TRBV6-3 and TRBJ2-5; tentative D call: TRBD2 (5 bases). The CDR3 totals 16 residues. The ends were cut back, 5 bases at V and 1 base at J, with 17 bases in the middle. Germline V lookup: CDR1 MNHEY, CDR2 SVGEGT. For the CDR3, the DNA is TGTGCCAGCAGTACCCTGAGGCAGCGGTTCCAAGAGACCCAGTACTTC. It yields the protein CASSTLRQRFQETQYF.

This clone was seen only a few times. The V and J genes are TRBV15 and TRBJ1-5, with D unclear. The CDR3 has 15 residues. Germline values: CDR1 LNHNV, CDR2 YYDKDF (reference sequence). The V and J ends lost 1 base and 0 bases respectively, with 7 bases between them. The CDR3, as DNA: TGTGCCACCAGCAGAGGAGGGTATAGCAATCAGCCCCAGCATTTT. This codes for CATSRGGYSNQPQHF.

V is TRBV29-1 and J is TRBJ2-1, with 7 nucleotides matching TRBD1. CDR3 length equals 13 residues. V gave up 7 bases and J gave up 7 bases; unmatched junction bases: 10. Germline V gene lookup returns CDR1 SQVTM and CDR2 ANQGSEA. The CDR3 spells CSAQKQGLNEQFF. In DNA form, the CDR3 reads TGCAGCGCCCAGAAACAGGGGTTGAATGAGCAGTTCTTC.

V is TRBV10-3 and J is TRBJ2-1, with 8 bases lining up with TRBD2. Germline assignment: CDR1 ENHRY and CDR2 SYGVKD. There are 14 residues in the CDR3. The V gene end was trimmed by 4 bases and the J gene end by 4 bases; junction bases not matched to a gene: 3. The CDR3 sequence: CAISVGGGYNEQFF. In DNA, the CDR3 is TGTGCCATCAGTGTGGGCGGGGGGTACAATGAGCAGTTCTTC.

CDR3 protein: CASSPGDRPSYTF. The CDR3, as DNA: TGTGCCAGCAGCCCCGGAGACAGGCCCAGCTACACCTTC. The chain joins TRBV9 to TRBJ1-2, with a weak D call TRBD1 (6 bases). Germline V gene sequence: CDR1 SGDLS, CDR2 YYNGEE. Trimming stripped 4 bases from V and 9 bases from J, with 16 bases between. The CDR3 has 13 residues.

The V gene is TRBV6-6, the J gene TRBJ1-1; a possible D gene is TRBD1 (5 bases). CDR1 and CDR2 (germline): MNHNY, SVGAGI (reference sequence). The CDR3 loop spans 14 amino acids. V was pared by 7 bases and J by 1 base, with 13 bases between. Here the CDR3 reads CASTTSQGNTEAFF. CDR3 sequence (DNA): TGTGCCAGCACTACATCCCAGGGGAACACTGAAGCTTTCTTT.

The V call is TRBV12-5, the J call TRBJ1-4; D gene unclear. Deletions cut 0 bases from V and 8 bases from J, with 4 bases between. Germline values: CDR1 LGHNT, CDR2 FRNRAP. The CDR3 length is 12 residues. The CDR3 DNA follows: TGTGCTAGTGGTTTGGTAGAGGAAAAACTGTTTTTT. Translation gives CASGLVEEKLFF.

The sample holds a few counts of this clone. V gene TRBV7-6 combines with J gene TRBJ1-6; tentatively, D is TRBD1 (5 bases). Germline assignment: CDR1 SGHVS and CDR2 FNYEAQ. Trimming cost V 1 base and J 7 bases, with 17 bases left between them. The CDR3 contains 17 residues. CDR3 amino acids: CASSLDRPYETNSPLHF. CDR3 DNA sequence: TGTGCCAGCAGCTTAGACAGGCCCTATGAGACAAATTCACCCCTCCACTTT.

For this clone: This sample includes further DNA sequences coding for the same CDR3. The V gene is TRBV20-1, the J gene TRBJ1-1; a weak D match, TRBD1 (5 bases). CDR1 is DFQATT and CDR2 is SNEGSKA in the germline V gene (reference sequence). V was cut by 3 bases and J by 5 bases, with 7 bases left in between. This CDR3 is built from 11 residues. The CDR3 sequence is CSASRGTEAFF. The DNA of the CDR3 is TGCAGTGCTAGTAGGGGAACTGAAGCTTTCTTT.